The 26 T cell receptor beta chains below come from one sample, sequenced in a study of blood T cell repertoires in COVID-19. Libraries were prepared by immunoSEQ multiplex PCR; TCRdb keeps only in-frame clonotypes and omits some of them. The sample has 400,000 to 550,000 clones; 70% to 90% are singletons. What was sequenced was PBMCs or T cells enriched from blood (not recorded which). These receptor sequences come from a woman younger than 30 with acute COVID-19.

Written as DNA, the CDR3 is TGTGCCAGCAGTTACGATCGGGTGACAGGGAATGGCTACACCTTC. Protein: CASSYDRVTGNGYTF. The chain is built from TRBV6-5 and TRBJ1-2, with TRBD1 identical over 7 bases. The CDR3 runs to 15 residues. Losses at the gene ends were 2 bases for V and 6 bases for J; bases not matched to a gene: 9. Germline CDR1 reads MNHEY; CDR2 reads SVGAGI.

The rearrangement uses TRBV19 and TRBJ2-2; D is unresolved. The germline V gene has CDR1 LNHDA and CDR2 SQIVND (reference sequence). V dropped 6 bases and J dropped 2 bases, with 13 bases sitting between them. CDR3 length: 15 residues. The CDR3 region is CASSYLSYNTGELFF. Here the CDR3 DNA reads TGTGCCAGTAGCTATCTCTCCTATAACACCGGGGAGCTGTTTTTT.

The gene calls are TRBV19 and TRBJ1-1, with 9 bases aligning to TRBD1. The length of the CDR3 is 15 residues. J gave up 4 bases and V 5 bases, and 8 bases lay outside the gene matches. Germline assignment: CDR1 LNHDA and CDR2 SQIVND (reference sequence). Here the CDR3 DNA reads TGTGCCAGTAGTGTTGGGACAGGGTATATCACTGAAGCTTTCTTT. It specifies CASSVGTGYITEAFF.

V usage is TRBV6-8 and J usage is TRBJ1-5; D not certain. V was trimmed by 10 bases and J by 6 bases, leaving 7 bases between them. CDR1 is MNHGY, CDR2 SAAAGT, per germline. The CDR3 runs 10 residues. CDR3 residues: CATPGQPQHF. CDR3 DNA: TGTGCCACCCCGGGTCAGCCCCAGCATTTT.

This clone was counted between two and nine times. The rearrangement links TRBV7-2 to TRBJ1-2, with 7 bases identical to TRBD1. Germline V lookup: CDR1 SGHTA, CDR2 FQGNSA. The trim removed 4 bases at V and 1 base at J, leaving 6 bases unmatched. The CDR3 totals 15 residues. The CDR3 is CASSSGTEDNYGYTF. The CDR3 nucleotides read TGTGCCAGCAGCTCCGGGACAGAGGATAACTATGGCTACACCTTC. The full variable domain, completed using reference TRBV7-2 and TRBJ1-2, is GAGVSQSPSNKVTEKGKDVELRCDPISGHTALYWYRQSLGQGLEFLIYFQGNSAPDKSGLPSDRFSAERTGGSVSTLTIQRTQQEDSAVYLCASSSGTEDNYGYTFGSGTRLTVV.

In its sample, this clone was seen once. The chain carries TRBV7-2 and TRBJ1-1; D is undetermined. The germline CDR1 and CDR2 sequences are SGHTA and FQGNSA. V dropped 5 bases and J dropped 1 base, with 11 bases sitting between them. This CDR3 contains 14 residues. The DNA of the CDR3 is TGTGCCAGCAGCACTACCGGGAAGAACACTGAAGCTTTCTTT. Protein product: CASSTTGKNTEAFF.

V is TRBV19 and J is TRBJ2-3; D is possibly TRBD2 (5 bases). V shed 3 bases and J shed 2 bases, with 9 bases lying between them. This CDR3 spans 14 amino acids. Germline assignment: CDR1 LNHDA and CDR2 SQIVND (reference sequence). Here the CDR3 reads CASSMTTVTDTQYF. Written as DNA, the CDR3 is TGTGCCAGTAGTATGACTACGGTCACAGATACGCAGTATTTT.

This sequence joins TRBV4-2 and TRBJ2-5; weak D call: TRBD2 (5 bases). CDR1 and CDR2 (germline): LGHNA, YNFKEQ. The CDR3 loop spans 15 amino acids. The V and J ends lost 2 bases and 4 bases respectively, with 14 bases between them. The CDR3 spells CASSQLPGVGETQYF. The CDR3, as DNA: TGTGCCAGCAGCCAACTACCCGGGGTAGGAGAGACCCAGTACTTC.

This chain joins TRBV28 and TRBJ1-1; the match to TRBD1 covers 11 bases. Per the germline V gene, CDR1 is MDHEN and CDR2 is SYDVKM. This CDR3 region has 14 residues. The CDR3 DNA follows: TGTGTCACCGGGACAGGGGGTGGGAACACTGAAGCTTTCTTT. Translation: CVTGTGGGNTEAFF.

The CDR3 loop is CASSLFSETDTGELFF. CDR3 DNA sequence: TGTGCCAGCAGCTTATTCTCGGAGACGGACACCGGGGAGCTGTTTTTT. The V call is TRBV7-6, the J call TRBJ2-2; D not certain. V lost 2 bases and J 3 bases, leaving 13 bases between the germline ends. Germline assignment: CDR1 SGHVS and CDR2 FNYEAQ. The CDR3 sequence is 16 residues long.

This clone was seen a handful of times. The V call is TRBV7-7, the J call TRBJ2-1, with 9 bases matching TRBD2. V shed 0 bases and J 6 bases; nucleotides not matched to a gene: 9. CDR3 length equals 17 residues. The germline gives CDR1 SSHAT, CDR2 FNYEAQ (reference sequence). The CDR3 DNA follows: TGTGCCAGCAGCTTAGCACCGACTAGCGGTGCCTCCAATGAGCAGTTCTTC. It yields the protein CASSLAPTSGASNEQFF.

The chain employs TRBV7-9 and TRBJ2-7, with a possible D match to TRBD2 (5 bases). The CDR3 has 14 amino acids. Trimming left V 4 bases short and J 3 bases short, with 13 bases between. Germline CDR1 reads SEHNR; CDR2 reads FQNEAQ (reference sequence). The CDR3 region has the DNA TGTGCCAGCAGCTCCACGCGGACTGTCTACGAGCAGTACTTC. Translation gives CASSSTRTVYEQYF.

This chain uses TRBV30 with TRBJ2-5; 8 bases are a match to TRBD1. Trimming cost V 7 bases and J 4 bases; bases outside gene matches: 2. This CDR3 region has 11 residues. Germline CDR1 is GTSNPN and CDR2 is SVGIG (reference sequence). The CDR3: CASDRGETQYF. The DNA for the CDR3 is TGTGCCTCTGACAGGGGAGAGACCCAGTACTTC.

The chain couples TRBV9 to TRBJ2-5; 8 bases align to TRBD2. The CDR3 covers 18 residues. Germline CDR1 SGDLS, CDR2 YYNGEE. J was trimmed by 0 bases and V by 4 bases; bases with no gene match: 14. In DNA form, the CDR3 reads TGTGCCAGCAGCCCCAGGGCCGGGGGGGCCGGATACCAAGAGACCCAGTACTTC. The encoded protein is CASSPRAGGAGYQETQYF.

This chain connects TRBV6-5 to TRBJ1-2; perhaps TRBD1 as D (5 bases). Germline CDR1 and CDR2: MNHEY and SVGAGI. The CDR3 runs to 12 residues. Trimming cost V 4 bases and J 4 bases, with 7 bases left between them. The CDR3 DNA is TGTGCCAGCAGTTCTCAGGGCTATGGCTACACCTTC. The encoded protein is CASSSQGYGYTF.

The rearrangement joins TRBV7-8 to TRBJ1-2, with 7 bases matching TRBD1. CDR1 is SGHVS, CDR2 FQNEAQ, per germline. The V segment lost 5 bases and the J segment 2 bases; nucleotides outside the gene matches: 11. CDR3 length: 16 residues. The CDR3 reads CASSILTGLGNYGYTF. The CDR3 DNA is TGTGCCAGCAGCATACTGACAGGGCTGGGGAACTATGGCTACACCTTC.

V and J are TRBV7-9 and TRBJ2-1; D might be TRBD2 (5 bases). Germline CDR1 SEHNR, CDR2 FQNEAQ (reference sequence). This CDR3 contains 12 residues. The V end lost 4 bases, the J end lost 6 bases, and 7 bases lay between the germline ends. The CDR3 nucleotides are TGTGCCAGCAGCTCGGACTTCAATGAGCAGTTCTTC. Its translation is CASSSDFNEQFF.

This chain connects TRBV14 to TRBJ2-1; 7 bases agree with TRBD2. Unmatched junction bases numbered 5, after V lost 3 bases and J lost 6 bases. This CDR3 is built from 14 residues. In germline, CDR1 is SGHDN, CDR2 FVKESK. Written as DNA, the CDR3 is TGTGCCAGCAGCCACGGACTAGGAACCAATGAGCAGTTCTTC. Translated, it gives CASSHGLGTNEQFF.

CDR3 residues: CASSPGTGTNTEAFF. The DNA for the CDR3 is TGTGCCAGCAGCCCCGGGACAGGGACCAACACTGAAGCTTTCTTT. The chain uses TRBV5-4 and TRBJ1-1; 9 bases are a match to TRBD1. Germline V gives CDR1 SGHNT, CDR2 YYREEE (reference sequence). Trimming removed 4 bases from V and 2 bases from J; junction bases left unmatched: 6. CDR3 length: 15 residues.

The chain links TRBV12-5 to TRBJ1-3, with D maybe TRBD1 (6 bases). Germline V gene data show CDR1 as LGHNT and CDR2 as FRNRAP. This CDR3 spans 18 amino acids. V was trimmed by 6 bases and J by 2 bases, leaving 23 bases between them. CDR3: CASGSTREGEIPGNTIYF. The CDR3 DNA sequence: TGTGCTAGTGGCTCCACTCGAGAGGGGGAGATCCCTGGAAACACCATATATTTT.

CDR3 amino acids: CASSHARFWGEETQYF. DNA of the CDR3: TGTGCCAGCAGCCATGCGCGTTTTTGGGGGGAAGAGACCCAGTACTTC. This chain links TRBV3-1 (or the pseudogene TRBV3-2) with TRBJ2-5; D possibly corresponds to TRBD2 (6 bases). Trimming removed 3 bases at V and 3 bases at J, with 17 bases between. Germline loops: CDR1 LGHDT, CDR2 YNNKEL (reference sequence). The CDR3 runs 16 residues.

This chain links TRBV7-2 with TRBJ1-2, with 8 bases matching TRBD1. V shed 6 bases and J 6 bases; nucleotides not matched to a gene: 12. The CDR3 consists of 15 residues. Germline CDR1 SGHTA, CDR2 FQGNSA. The CDR3 spells CASRIRGRGQNGYTF. The CDR3 nucleotides read TGTGCCAGCAGAATTAGGGGCAGGGGGCAGAATGGCTACACCTTC.

The chain combines TRBV4-1 with TRBJ2-2; weak D call: TRBD2 (5 bases). From germline, CDR1 is MGHRA and CDR2 YSYEKL. V dropped 6 bases and J dropped 4 bases, with 12 bases sitting between them. The CDR3 runs to 14 residues. The CDR3 nucleotides read TGCGCCAGCAGACCCATAGAGGGCACCGGGGAGCTGTTTTTT. Its protein is CASRPIEGTGELFF.

This chain uses TRBV6-5 with TRBJ1-1; D gene unclear. Trimming removed 8 bases at V and 7 bases at J, with 14 bases between. This CDR3 is built from 12 residues. Per germline, CDR1 MNHEY and CDR2 SVGAGI. Here the CDR3 reads CASSEATDEAFF. Here the CDR3 DNA reads TGTGCCAGCTCAGAAGCGACGGATGAAGCTTTCTTT.

The V gene is TRBV5-5, the J gene TRBJ2-7; maybe TRBD1 (5 bases). Looked up from germline, CDR1 is SGHKS and CDR2 is YYEKEE (reference sequence). The CDR3 has 14 amino acids. With 4 bases removed from V and 2 bases from J, the gap between germline ends came to 13 bases. In DNA, the CDR3 is TGTGCCAGCAGCAAACAACAGGTTACCTACGAGCAGTACTTC. Translation gives CASSKQQVTYEQYF. Full variable domain (rest looked up from reference TRBV5-5 and TRBJ2-7): DAGVTQSPTHLIKTRGQQVTLRCSPISGHKSVSWYQQVLGQGPQFIFQYYEKEERGRGNFPDRFSARQFPNYSSELNVNALLLGDSALYLCASSKQQVTYEQYFGPGTRLTVT.

This chain joins TRBV21-1 and TRBJ2-2; TRBD2, as called in the table, went unchecked against the DNA. TRBV21-1 constitutes a pseudogene. This CDR3 has 15 residues. Written as DNA, the CDR3 is TGTGCCAGCAGCAAAGAACTAGCGGGCACCGGGGAGCTGTTTTTT. Translated: CASSKELAGTGELFF.